This is a list of T cell receptor beta chains from one sample in a study of breast tumors, draining lymph nodes, adjacent tissues. TCRdb re-called the multiplex PCR reads through MiXCR, storing one row per CDR3 protein. Of about 89,000 distinct CDR3 sequences in the sample, around 30% were seen once. Sequenced input: axillary lymph node tissue. Every receptor here comes from a female donor with breast cancer. Some clones in this sample may be carry-over from other donors' samples. The CDR3 runs from the conserved cysteine through the conserved F or W. The D gene is left open where the match is weak. Clone size appears in some rows only: once, few, many, or a class for an expanded clone.

>.|TRBJ2-1|many|TRBV30
TGTGCCGAGGGCCATGGCTCCTATGAGCAGTTCTTC
CAEGHGSYEQFF
>TRBD2|TRBJ2-1|many|TRBV12-3/TRBV12-4
TGTGCCAGCAGTGGCTACATAGCGGGAATCGGCTACAATGAGCAGTTCTTC
CASSGYIAGIGYNEQFF
>.|TRBJ1-2|many|TRBV7-9
TGTGCCAGCGCGGGGCAGCCAGTTTACTATGGCTACACCTTC
CASAGQPVYYGYTF
>.|TRBJ1-5|few|TRBV19
TGTGCCAGTTCGGGTTTTAGCAATCAGCCCCAGCATTTT
CASSGFSNQPQHF
>TRBD1|TRBJ1-2|many|TRBV6-2/TRBV6-3
TGTGCCAGCAGTCACTCGACAGGGGTCGGCTACACCTTC
CASSHSTGVGYTF
>TRBD1|TRBJ1-2|many|TRBV4-1
TGCGCCAGCAGCCCAGGGACAGGGATGGCCTATGGCTACACCTTC
CASSPGTGMAYGYTF
>.|TRBJ2-7|many|TRBV27
TGTGCCAGCAGTTTTTGGGGTGAATTCTACGAGCAGTACTTC
CASSFWGEFYEQYF
>.|TRBJ2-7|few|TRBV28
TGTGCCAGCAGTCTCTTGGGGGCTAGCTACGAGCAGTACTTC
CASSLLGASYEQYF
>.|TRBJ2-1|.|TRBV20-1
TGCGGTGCTAGTCTAGTGGGAGTTAATGAGCAGTTCTTC
CGASLVGVNEQFF
>.|TRBJ2-3|many|TRBV29-1
TGCAGCGTTAGCACAGATACGCAGTATTTT
CSVSTDTQYF
>.|TRBJ1-1|.|TRBV4-3
TGCGCCAGCAGCCAAGGATCGAGGAACACTGGAGCTTTCTTT
CASSQGSRNTGAFF
>.|TRBJ1-6|many|TRBV27
TGTGCCAGCAGTCCTCGAGCAGGTTGGGGCTCACCCCTCCACTTT
CASSPRAGWGSPLHF
>TRBD2|TRBJ2-7|many|TRBV19
TGTGCCAGTAGTCCCCGTAGCGGGAGGGACGAGCAGTACTTC
CASSPRSGRDEQYF
>.|TRBJ2-1|many|TRBV30
TGTGCCTGGAGTGTCGACAGCGCTTACAATGAGCAGTTCTTC
CAWSVDSAYNEQFF
>.|TRBJ2-2|many|TRBV29-1
TGCAGCGTTGCTATCCAAACCGGTGGCACCGGGGAGCTGTTTTTT
CSVAIQTGGTGELFF
>.|TRBJ2-5|few|TRBV6-2/TRBV6-3
TGTGCCAGCAGTTCCACCCACCTCGGGCGGGAGACCCAGTACTTC
CASSSTHLGRETQYF
>.|TRBJ1-6|many|TRBV5-1
TGCGCCAGCAGCTTGGATCAGGGTCACTTCTCACCCCTCCACTTT
CASSLDQGHFSPLHF
>.|TRBJ2-3|few|TRBV5-8
TGTGCCAGCAGCCCTTTATATAGAGATACGCAGTATTTT
CASSPLYRDTQYF
>.|TRBJ2-3|many|TRBV18
TGTGCCAGCTCAGAGGGCCGGAGCGGATACATCCAGGGGACGCAGTATTTT
CASSEGRSGYIQGTQYF
>TRBD2|TRBJ2-1|many|TRBV7-2
TGTGCCAGCAGCCCCCATGCTCTGTACCTCGGACTAGCGGAGGGGCATGAGCAGTTCTTC
CASSPHALYLGLAEGHEQFF
>TRBD1|TRBJ1-3|once|TRBV7-2
TGTGCCAGCAGCTTAGTAGGACAGGGTACGGGAAACACCATATATTTT
CASSLVGQGTGNTIYF
>.|TRBJ2-5|many|TRBV20-1
TGCAGTGCTAGAGCACTAACGATCGAAGCGACCCAGTACTTC
CSARALTIEATQYF
>TRBD1|TRBJ1-2|.|TRBV20-1
TGCAGTACCGGGACAGGGAGGGGCTACACCTTC
CSTGTGRGYTF
>TRBD2|TRBJ2-2|.|TRBV20-1
TGCAGTGCTAGCAGTCTAGCGGGAGGGAACACCGGGGAGCTGTTTTTT
CSASSLAGGNTGELFF
>TRBD1|TRBJ1-2|many|TRBV6-5
TGTGCCAGCAGCCGTCGGACAGGCCACCCTGGCTACACCTTC
CASSRRTGHPGYTF
>.|TRBJ1-2|.|TRBV12-3/TRBV12-4
.
CAGSFGQDYGCTF
>.|TRBJ2-5|many|TRBV9
TGTGCCAGCAGCGTAGATGGCGGCCAAGAGACCCAGTACTTC
CASSVDGGQETQYF
>TRBD1|TRBJ2-3|many|TRBV19
TGTGCCAGTAGTATAGGGACAGGGATGGATACGCAGTATTTT
CASSIGTGMDTQYF
>.|TRBJ1-5|many|TRBV6-5
TGTGCCAGCAGTTACCTAGTAAATCAGCCCCAGCATTTT
CASSYLVNQPQHF
>.|TRBJ1-5|many|TRBV7-8
TGTGCCAGCAGCTTAGATTTGAATCAGCCCCAGCATTTT
CASSLDLNQPQHF
>.|TRBJ2-5|many|TRBV27
TGTGCCAGCAGTAGGGGGGCGGGGCGACAAGAGACCCAGTACTTC
CASSRGAGRQETQYF
>TRBD1|TRBJ2-7|many|TRBV12-3/TRBV12-4
TGTGCCAGCAGTTGGGGGACAGGGGTTGAGCAGTACTTC
CASSWGTGVEQYF
>.|TRBJ2-7|.|TRBV7-9
TGTGCCAGCAGCTTAGCGACTGACGAGCAGTACTTC
CASSLATDEQYF
>TRBD2|TRBJ2-2|many|TRBV4-2
TGTGCCAGCAGCCAACTAGCGGGAGGGCCTAACACCGGGGAGCTGTTTTTT
CASSQLAGGPNTGELFF
>.|TRBJ2-5|many|TRBV7-8
TGTGCCAGCAGCTCCATAGAGCCCCCCAAGACCCAGTACTTC
CASSSIEPPKTQYF
>.|TRBJ1-2|.|TRBV6-1
TGTGCCAGCAGTCACGGTCTTAGCAGGGGTGGATATGGCTACACCTTC
CASSHGLSRGGYGYTF
>.|TRBJ2-2|.|TRBV19
TGTGCCAGTGGTTGGGGGACACAGCGTTCGAGCACCGGGGAGCTGTTTTTT
CASGWGTQRSSTGELFF
>.|TRBJ2-7|many|TRBV7-9
TGTGCCAGCAGCTACAGACAGGGAGGCAGGAACGAGCAGTACTTC
CASSYRQGGRNEQYF
>TRBD2|TRBJ2-1|few|TRBV13
TGTGCCAGCTCACCAGTTACTAGCGGGGGGTTTTACAATGAGCAGTTCTTC
CASSPVTSGGFYNEQFF
>TRBD1|TRBJ1-4|.|TRBV12-3/TRBV12-4
TGTGCCAGCAGTTTGACCCCCGGGACAGGGGCGACCCTAAATGAAAAACTGTTTTTT
CASSLTPGTGATLNEKLFF
>.|TRBJ1-6|many|TRBV6-1
TGTGCCAGCTTTAGGGGGTTTAATTCACCCCTCCACTTT
CASFRGFNSPLHF
>.|TRBJ2-7|many|TRBV20-1
TGCAGTGGTCCAGCCAAGGACGGCCGGAACGAGCAGTACTTC
CSGPAKDGRNEQYF
>.|TRBJ2-1|many|TRBV19
TGTGCCAGTAGCCGGAGGGGAGGGGGAGACTACAATGAGCAGTTCTTC
CASSRRGGGDYNEQFF
>TRBD2|TRBJ2-1|many|TRBV11-1
TGTGCCAGCAGCCGGGGACTAGCGGGAAACAATGAGCAGTTCTTC
CASSRGLAGNNEQFF
>.|TRBJ1-1|many|TRBV4-3
TGCGCCAGCAGCCAAGATGGGTTGAGCACTGAAGCTTTCTTT
CASSQDGLSTEAFF
>.|TRBJ2-3|once|TRBV20-1
TGCAGTCCTGTGAACACAGATACGCAGTATTTT
CSPVNTDTQYF
>TRBD2|TRBJ2-1|many|TRBV5-8
TGTGCCAGCAGCGGAACCTCACTAGCGGGAGGCTCTAATGAGCAGTTCTTC
CASSGTSLAGGSNEQFF
>TRBD2|TRBJ2-5|.|TRBV2
TGTGCCAGCACGACTAGCGGGCGGGAGACCCAGTACTTC
CASTTSGRETQYF
>.|TRBJ2-1|many|TRBV20-1
TGCAGTGCTAGAGATAATGAGCGGGCCTCCTACAATGAGCAGTTCTTC
CSARDNERASYNEQFF
>.|TRBJ2-2|many|TRBV11-3
TGTGCCAGCAGCTTAACGGGACAAACCACCGGGGAGCTGTTTTTT
CASSLTGQTTGELFF
>TRBD1|TRBJ1-2|many|TRBV5-6
TGTGCCAGCAGCCCCGCAGGGGGCAGTTATGGCTACACCTTC
CASSPAGGSYGYTF
>TRBD2|TRBJ2-7|many|TRBV6-5
TGTGCCAGCAGTCTCGGGCTAGCGGGACCACACGAGCAGTACTTC
CASSLGLAGPHEQYF
>.|TRBJ2-1|.|TRBV19
TGTGCCAGTAGTGCGGGAAGTCCCTACAATGAGCAGTTCTTC
CASSAGSPYNEQFF